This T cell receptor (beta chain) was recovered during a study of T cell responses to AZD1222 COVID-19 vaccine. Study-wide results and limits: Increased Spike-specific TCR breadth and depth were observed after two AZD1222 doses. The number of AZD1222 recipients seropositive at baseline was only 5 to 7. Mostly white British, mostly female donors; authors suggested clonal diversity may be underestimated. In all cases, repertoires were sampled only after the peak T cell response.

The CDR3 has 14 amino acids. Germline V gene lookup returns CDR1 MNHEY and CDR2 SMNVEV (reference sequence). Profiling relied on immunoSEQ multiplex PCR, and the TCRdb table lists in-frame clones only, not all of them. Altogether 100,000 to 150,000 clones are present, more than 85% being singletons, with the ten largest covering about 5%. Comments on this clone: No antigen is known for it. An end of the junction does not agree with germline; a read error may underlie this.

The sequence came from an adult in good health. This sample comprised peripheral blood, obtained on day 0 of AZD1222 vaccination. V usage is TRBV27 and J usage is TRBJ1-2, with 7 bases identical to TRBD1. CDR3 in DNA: TGTGCCAGCAGCCGAGGACAGGTCGCTTATGACTACACCTTC. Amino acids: CASSRGQVAYDYTF.